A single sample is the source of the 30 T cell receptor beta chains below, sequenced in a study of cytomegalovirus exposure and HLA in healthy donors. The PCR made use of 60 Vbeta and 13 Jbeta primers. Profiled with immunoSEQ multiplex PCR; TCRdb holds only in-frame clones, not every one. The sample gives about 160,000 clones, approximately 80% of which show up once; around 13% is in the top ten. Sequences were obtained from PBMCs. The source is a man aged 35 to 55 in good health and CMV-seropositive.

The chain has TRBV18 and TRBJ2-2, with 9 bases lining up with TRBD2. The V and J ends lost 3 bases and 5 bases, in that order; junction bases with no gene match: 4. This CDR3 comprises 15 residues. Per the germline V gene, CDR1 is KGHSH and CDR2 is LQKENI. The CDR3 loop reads CASSPPSGRTGELFF. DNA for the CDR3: TGTGCCAGCTCACCCCCCAGCGGGAGGACCGGGGAGCTGTTTTTT.

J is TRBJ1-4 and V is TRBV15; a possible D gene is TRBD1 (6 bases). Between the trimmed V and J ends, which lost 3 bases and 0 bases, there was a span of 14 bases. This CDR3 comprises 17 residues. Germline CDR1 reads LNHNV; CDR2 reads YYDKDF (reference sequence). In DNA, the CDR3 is TGTGCCACCAGCAGCCGGGACACCTTTGCAACTAATGAAAAACTGTTTTTT. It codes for CATSSRDTFATNEKLFF.

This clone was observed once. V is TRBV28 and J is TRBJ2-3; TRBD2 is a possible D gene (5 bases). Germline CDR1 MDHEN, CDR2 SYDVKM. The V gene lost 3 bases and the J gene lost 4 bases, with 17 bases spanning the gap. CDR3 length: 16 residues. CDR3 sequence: CASSLSGRGLADTQYF. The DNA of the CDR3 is TGTGCCAGCAGTTTGAGTGGGAGAGGTTTGGCAGATACGCAGTATTTT. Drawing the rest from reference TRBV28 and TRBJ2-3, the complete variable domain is DVKVTQSSRYLVKRTGEKVFLECVQDMDHENMFWYRQDPGLGLRLIYFSYDVKMKEKGDIPEGYSVSREKKERFSLILESASTNQTSMYLCASSLSGRGLADTQYFGPGTRLTVL.

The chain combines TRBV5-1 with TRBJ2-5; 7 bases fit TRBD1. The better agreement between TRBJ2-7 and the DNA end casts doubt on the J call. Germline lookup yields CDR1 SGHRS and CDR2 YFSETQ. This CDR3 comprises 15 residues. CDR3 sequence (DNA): TGCGCCAGCAGCTTTCCGGGACAGCAATTCCACGAGCAGTACTTC. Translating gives CASSFPGQQFHEQYF.

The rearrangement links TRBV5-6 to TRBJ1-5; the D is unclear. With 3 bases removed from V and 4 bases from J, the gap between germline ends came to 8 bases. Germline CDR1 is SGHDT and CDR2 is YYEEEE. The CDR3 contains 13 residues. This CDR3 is CASSSSYNQPQHF. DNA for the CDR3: TGTGCCAGCAGCTCGAGCTATAATCAGCCCCAGCATTTT.

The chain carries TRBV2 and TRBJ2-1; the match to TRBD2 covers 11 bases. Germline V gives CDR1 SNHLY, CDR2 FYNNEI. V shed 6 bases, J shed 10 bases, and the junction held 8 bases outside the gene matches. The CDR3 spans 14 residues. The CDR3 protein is CASRGLAVMREQFF. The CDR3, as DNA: TGTGCCAGCAGGGGACTAGCGGTTATGCGCGAGCAGTTCTTC.

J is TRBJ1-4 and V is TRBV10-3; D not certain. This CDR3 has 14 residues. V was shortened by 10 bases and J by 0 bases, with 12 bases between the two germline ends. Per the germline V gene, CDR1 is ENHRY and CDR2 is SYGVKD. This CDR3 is CATKDGSTNEKLFF. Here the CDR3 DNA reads TGTGCCACGAAAGACGGGTCAACTAATGAAAAACTGTTTTTT.

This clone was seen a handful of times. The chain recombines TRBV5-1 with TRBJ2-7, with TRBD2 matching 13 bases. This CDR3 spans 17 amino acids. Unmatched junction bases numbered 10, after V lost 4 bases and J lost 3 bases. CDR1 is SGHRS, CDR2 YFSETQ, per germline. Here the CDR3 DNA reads TGCGCCAGCAGCCAGGGACTAGCGGGAAATTCCGTCTACGAGCAGTACTTC. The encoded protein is CASSQGLAGNSVYEQYF.

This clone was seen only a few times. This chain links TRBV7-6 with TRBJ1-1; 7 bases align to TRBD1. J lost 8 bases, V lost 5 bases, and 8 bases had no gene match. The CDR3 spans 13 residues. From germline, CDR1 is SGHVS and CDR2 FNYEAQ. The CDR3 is CASSRRDRSEAFF. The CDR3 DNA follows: TGTGCCAGCAGCCGAAGGGACAGATCCGAAGCTTTCTTT.

The CDR3 spells CASSLGRQGAGYEQYF. DNA of the CDR3: TGTGCCAGCAGCTTAGGGCGCCAGGGGGCCGGGTACGAGCAGTACTTC. The rearrangement uses TRBV7-9 and TRBJ2-7; 8 bases are shared with TRBD1. CDR3 length: 16 residues. The trim removed 1 base at V and 4 bases at J, leaving 9 bases unmatched. CDR1 is SEHNR, CDR2 FQNEAQ, per germline (reference sequence).

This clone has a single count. CDR3 in DNA: TGTGCCAGCAGCCCGGTGCTAGCGGGAGGGCAGTTCTTC. Its protein is CASSPVLAGGQFF. The V gene is TRBV7-2, the J gene TRBJ2-1, with 11 bases aligning to TRBD2. This CDR3 has 13 residues. Germline loops: CDR1 SGHTA, CDR2 FQGNSA. After removal of 5 bases from V and 12 bases from J, the junction contained 6 bases not matched to a gene.

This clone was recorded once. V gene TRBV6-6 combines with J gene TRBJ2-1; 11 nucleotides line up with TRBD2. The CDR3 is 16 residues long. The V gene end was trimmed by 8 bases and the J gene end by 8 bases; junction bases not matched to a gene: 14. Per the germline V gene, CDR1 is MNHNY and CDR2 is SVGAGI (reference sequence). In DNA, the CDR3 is TGTGCCAGCCGGGGCACTTTAGCGGGAGGGCCGGATGAGCAGTTCTTC. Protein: CASRGTLAGGPDEQFF.

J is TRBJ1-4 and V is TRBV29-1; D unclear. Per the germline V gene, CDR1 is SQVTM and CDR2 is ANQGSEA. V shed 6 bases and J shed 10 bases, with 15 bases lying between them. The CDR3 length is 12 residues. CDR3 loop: CSVELRGRKLFF. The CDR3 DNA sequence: TGCAGCGTCGAGCTTCGAGGTCGAAAACTGTTTTTT. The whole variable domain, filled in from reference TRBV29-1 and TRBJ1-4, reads SAVISQKPSRDICQRGTSLTIQCQVDSQVTMMFWYRQQPGQSLTLIATANQGSEATYESGFVIDKFPISRPNLTFSTLTVSNMSPEDSSIYLCSVELRGRKLFFGSGTQLSVL.

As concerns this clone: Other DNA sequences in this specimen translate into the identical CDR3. CDR3 coding DNA: TGTGCCAGCAGCCCCACAGGGCCCCAAGAGACCCAGTACTTC. It yields the protein CASSPTGPQETQYF. The chain has TRBV7-3 and TRBJ2-5; D possibly corresponds to TRBD1 (6 bases). In germline, CDR1 is SGHTA, CDR2 FQGTGA. Trimming removed 5 bases at V and 1 base at J, with 11 bases between. The CDR3 runs to 14 residues.

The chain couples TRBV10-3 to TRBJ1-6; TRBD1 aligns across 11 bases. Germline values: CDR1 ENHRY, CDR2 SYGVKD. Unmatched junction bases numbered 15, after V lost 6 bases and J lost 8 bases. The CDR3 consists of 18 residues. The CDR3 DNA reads TGTGCCATCAGGGACGGACAGGGGGCCGTAGGAGAGTATTCACCCCTCCACTTT. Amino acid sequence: CAIRDGQGAVGEYSPLHF.

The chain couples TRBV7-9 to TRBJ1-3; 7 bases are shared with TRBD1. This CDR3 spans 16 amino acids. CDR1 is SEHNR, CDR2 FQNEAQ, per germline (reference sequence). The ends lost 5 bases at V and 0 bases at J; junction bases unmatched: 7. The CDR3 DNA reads TGTGCCAGCAGCCCTTCGACAGGGCACTCTGGAAACACCATATATTTT. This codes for CASSPSTGHSGNTIYF.

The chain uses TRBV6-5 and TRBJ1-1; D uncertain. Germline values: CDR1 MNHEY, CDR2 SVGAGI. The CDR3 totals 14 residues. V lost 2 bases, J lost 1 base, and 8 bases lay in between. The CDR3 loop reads CASSYRGGNTEAFF. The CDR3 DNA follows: TGTGCCAGCAGTTACCGGGGTGGGAACACTGAAGCTTTCTTT.

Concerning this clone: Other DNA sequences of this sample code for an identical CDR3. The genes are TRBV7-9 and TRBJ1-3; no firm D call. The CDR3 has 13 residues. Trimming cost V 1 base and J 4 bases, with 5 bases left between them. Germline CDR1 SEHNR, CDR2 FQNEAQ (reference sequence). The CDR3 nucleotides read TGTGCCAGCAGCTTAGGCGTCGGAAACACCATATATTTT. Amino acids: CASSLGVGNTIYF.

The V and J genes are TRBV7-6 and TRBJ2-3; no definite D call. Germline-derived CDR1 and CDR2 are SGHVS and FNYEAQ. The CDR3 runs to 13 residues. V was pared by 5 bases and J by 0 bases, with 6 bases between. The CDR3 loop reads CASSQESTDTQYF. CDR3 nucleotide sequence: TGTGCCAGCAGCCAAGAGAGCACAGATACGCAGTATTTT.

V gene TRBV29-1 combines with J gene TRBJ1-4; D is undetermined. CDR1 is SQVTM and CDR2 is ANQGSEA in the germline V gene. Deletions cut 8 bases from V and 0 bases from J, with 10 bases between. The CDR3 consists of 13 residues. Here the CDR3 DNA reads TGCAGCACTCGAGGCCCAACTAATGAAAAACTGTTTTTT. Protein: CSTRGPTNEKLFF.

The CDR3 nucleotides are TGCGCCAGCAGCTTGGGGGTGGGGAGCCAGGAGACCCAGTACTTC. It codes for CASSLGVGSQETQYF. The gene calls are TRBV5-1 and TRBJ2-5, with a weak D call TRBD2 (5 bases). V lost 0 bases to trimming and J lost 5 bases, with 14 bases between them. Germline loops: CDR1 SGHRS, CDR2 YFSETQ. This CDR3 spans 15 amino acids.

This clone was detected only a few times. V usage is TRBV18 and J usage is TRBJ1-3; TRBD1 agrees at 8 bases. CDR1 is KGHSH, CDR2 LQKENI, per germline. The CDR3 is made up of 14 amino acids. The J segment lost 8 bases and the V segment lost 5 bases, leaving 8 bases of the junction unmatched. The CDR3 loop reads CASSTDRGRHTIYF. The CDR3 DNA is TGTGCCAGCTCAACCGACAGGGGTCGACACACCATATATTTT.

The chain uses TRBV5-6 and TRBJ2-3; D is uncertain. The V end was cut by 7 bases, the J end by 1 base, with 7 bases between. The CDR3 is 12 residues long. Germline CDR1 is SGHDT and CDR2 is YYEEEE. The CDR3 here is CASLQGTDTQYF. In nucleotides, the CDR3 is TGTGCCAGCCTCCAGGGCACAGATACGCAGTATTTT.

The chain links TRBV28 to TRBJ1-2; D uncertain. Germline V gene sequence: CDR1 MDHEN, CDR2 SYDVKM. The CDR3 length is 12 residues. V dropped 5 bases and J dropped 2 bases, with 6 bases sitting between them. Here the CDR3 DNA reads TGTGCCAGCAGTACAGTAAACTATGGCTACACCTTC. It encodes CASSTVNYGYTF.

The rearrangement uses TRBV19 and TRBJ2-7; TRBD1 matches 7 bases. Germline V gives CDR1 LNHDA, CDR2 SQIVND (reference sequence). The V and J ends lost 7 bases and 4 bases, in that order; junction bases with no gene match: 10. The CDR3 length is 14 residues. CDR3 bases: TGTGCCAGTACTAGAACAGGGGCCGAGTACGAGCAGTACTTC. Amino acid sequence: CASTRTGAEYEQYF.

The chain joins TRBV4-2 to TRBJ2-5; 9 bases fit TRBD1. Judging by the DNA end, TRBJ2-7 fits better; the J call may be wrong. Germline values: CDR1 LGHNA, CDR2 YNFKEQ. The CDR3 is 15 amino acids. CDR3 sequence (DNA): TGTGCCAGCAGCCAAGAAAGACAGGGGGTCCGCGAGCAGTACTTC. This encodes CASSQERQGVREQYF.

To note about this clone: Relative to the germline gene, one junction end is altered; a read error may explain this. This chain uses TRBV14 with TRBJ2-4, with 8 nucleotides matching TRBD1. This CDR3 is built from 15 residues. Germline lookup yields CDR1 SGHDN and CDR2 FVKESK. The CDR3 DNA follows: TGTGCCACCCCCGGACAGGGAAGAGCCAAAAACAGTCAGTACTTC. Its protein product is CATPGQGRAKNSQYF.

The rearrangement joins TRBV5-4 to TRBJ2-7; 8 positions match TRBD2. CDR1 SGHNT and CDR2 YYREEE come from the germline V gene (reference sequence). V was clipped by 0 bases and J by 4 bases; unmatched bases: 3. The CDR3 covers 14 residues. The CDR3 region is CASSLAGGPYEQYF. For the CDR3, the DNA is TGTGCCAGCAGCTTGGCGGGAGGGCCGTACGAGCAGTACTTC.

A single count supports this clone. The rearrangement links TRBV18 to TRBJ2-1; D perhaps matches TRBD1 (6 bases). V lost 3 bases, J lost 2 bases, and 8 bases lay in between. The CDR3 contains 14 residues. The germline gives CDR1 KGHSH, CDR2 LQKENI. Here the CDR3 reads CASSPGHPYNEQFF. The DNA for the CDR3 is TGTGCCAGCTCACCGGGACACCCCTACAATGAGCAGTTCTTC.

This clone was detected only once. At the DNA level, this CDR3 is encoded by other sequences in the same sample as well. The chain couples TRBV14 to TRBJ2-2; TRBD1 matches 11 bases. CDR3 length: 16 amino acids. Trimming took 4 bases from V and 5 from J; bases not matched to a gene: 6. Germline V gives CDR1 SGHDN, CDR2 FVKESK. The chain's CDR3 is CASSRGGQGETGELFF. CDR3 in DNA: TGTGCCAGCAGCCGAGGGGGACAGGGGGAGACCGGGGAGCTGTTTTTT.